This T cell receptor (beta chain) was recovered during a study of blood T cell repertoires in COVID-19. Study-level information: Some COVID-19 samples were acute and others convalescent; all came from the United States, Italy and Spain. T cells, B-cell-depleted T cells, or PBMCs provided the cDNA or gDNA that served as material.

Authors' processing steps: Cell counts per sample came from amplifying reference gene primers. The repertoire was sequenced with immunoSEQ multiplex PCR; TCRdb's copy has only in-frame clones and lacks some. That table supplies the V and J calls and clone size; D and trimming were determined from the DNA. The sample consists of some 87,000 clones, around four fifths of them appearing once. The CDR3 is made up of 15 amino acids. The V end lost 3 bases, the J end lost 4 bases, and 15 bases lay between the germline ends. Germline-derived CDR1 and CDR2 are KGHSH and LQKENI. This TCR came from a human donor in a cohort sampled during active COVID-19. The V call is TRBV18, the J call TRBJ1-1; possibly TRBD1 for D (5 bases). Specimen: peripheral blood. CDR3 protein: CASSPFTRVATEAFF. The DNA for the CDR3 is TGTGCCAGCTCACCCTTCACCAGGGTGGCCACTGAAGCTTTCTTT.